Below are 15 T cell receptor beta chains sequenced from a single sample in a study of blood T cell repertoires in COVID-19. Method: immunoSEQ multiplex PCR; TCRdb's copy keeps in-frame clones and lacks some. The sample has around 330,000 clones, roughly 90% seen once. Sequenced material: PBMCs or T cells enriched from blood (not recorded which). The origin of the receptors is a man aged 55 to 70 who had recovered from COVID-19.

The V gene is TRBV11-3, the J gene TRBJ2-3, with TRBD2 matching over 7 bases. CDR1 is SGHNT, CDR2 YENEEA, per germline. The CDR3 covers 17 residues. V trimming: 1 base; J trimming: 4 bases; junction bases outside the gene matches: 11. CDR3 nucleotides: TGTGCCAGCAGCTTAGCCGGGGGACTAAAGGGATCAGATACGCAGTATTTT. The encoded protein is CASSLAGGLKGSDTQYF.

The V and J genes are TRBV19 and TRBJ1-5; 7 bases are shared with TRBD1. The CDR3 has 15 amino acids. V was clipped by 4 bases and J by 5 bases; unmatched bases: 8. CDR1 and CDR2 (germline): LNHDA, SQIVND (reference sequence). CDR3 protein: CASSTHRGRDQPQHF. CDR3 bases: TGTGCCAGTAGTACTCACAGGGGAAGGGATCAGCCCCAGCATTTT.

The V gene is TRBV19, the J gene TRBJ2-6; D may be TRBD1 (5 bases). This CDR3 is built from 15 residues. V was pared by 4 bases and J by 2 bases, with 9 bases between. CDR1 LNHDA and CDR2 SQIVND come from the germline V gene (reference sequence). The CDR3 DNA sequence: TGTGCCAGTAGTAAGGACACCCCTGGGGCCAACGTCCTGACTTTC. Translated, it gives CASSKDTPGANVLTF.

The chain recombines TRBV7-2 with TRBJ2-1; weak D call: TRBD2 (5 bases). The V gene's germline CDR1 is SGHTA and CDR2 FQGNSA. Trimming took 5 bases from V and 0 from J, leaving 11 bases between them. This CDR3 comprises 15 residues. In DNA, the CDR3 is TGTGCCAGCAGCAGCGGTAGAAGCTCCTACAATGAGCAGTTCTTC. Protein: CASSSGRSSYNEQFF.

This sequence joins TRBV7-2 and TRBJ2-1, with a possible D match to TRBD2 (6 bases). This CDR3 contains 14 residues. Trimming removed 3 bases from V and 6 bases from J, with 12 bases in between. Germline CDR1 is SGHTA and CDR2 is FQGNSA. In DNA form, the CDR3 reads TGTGCCAGCAGCTTTGGGCTAGCGCTCAATGAGCAGTTCTTC. This codes for CASSFGLALNEQFF.

V and J are TRBV9 and TRBJ1-6; no clear D. Germline CDR1 SGDLS, CDR2 YYNGEE. CDR3 length: 11 residues. V shed 0 bases and J shed 12 bases, with 4 bases lying between them. CDR3 sequence reads: CASSVGVPLHF. For the CDR3, the DNA is TGTGCCAGCAGCGTAGGAGTACCCCTCCACTTT.

The rearrangement joins TRBV11-2 to TRBJ1-2, with a possible D match to TRBD1 (5 bases). The CDR3 covers 14 residues. Germline values: CDR1 SGHAT, CDR2 FQNNGV. Trimming removed 4 bases at V and 9 bases at J, with 18 bases between. The CDR3, as DNA: TGTGCCAGCAGCTCGGGGGACGGCGTATTACGCTACACCTTC. The encoded protein is CASSSGDGVLRYTF.

The genes are TRBV11-2 and TRBJ1-2; 9 bases match TRBD1. J was trimmed by 4 bases and V by 4 bases; bases with no gene match: 7. Germline-derived CDR1 and CDR2 are SGHAT and FQNNGV. This CDR3 region has 15 residues. CDR3: CASSSTGGGVYGYTF. CDR3 sequence (DNA): TGTGCCAGCAGCTCTACAGGGGGCGGTGTCTATGGCTACACCTTC.

This clone was picked up one time. V is TRBV7-9 and J is TRBJ2-7; D is perhaps TRBD2 (5 bases). The CDR3 contains 14 residues. Trimming stripped 6 bases from V and 4 bases from J, with 16 bases between. CDR1 is SEHNR, CDR2 FQNEAQ, per germline (reference sequence). CDR3 loop: CASSRSGPGYEQYF. CDR3 coding DNA: TGTGCCAGCAGTAGGAGCGGTCCCGGGTACGAGCAGTACTTC.

The genes are TRBV9 and TRBJ2-3; 14 bases match TRBD2. Germline loops: CDR1 SGDLS, CDR2 YYNGEE. CDR3 length: 19 residues. V was clipped by 2 bases and J by 4 bases; unmatched bases: 12. This CDR3 reads CASSVRARGTSGSADTQYF. The CDR3 DNA is TGTGCCAGCAGCGTTCGAGCTCGTGGGACTAGCGGGAGCGCAGATACGCAGTATTTT.

The V gene is TRBV3-1 (or the pseudogene TRBV3-2), the J gene TRBJ2-1; tentative D call: TRBD1 (5 bases). Trimming shortened V by 4 bases and J by 4 bases, and 17 bases separated the two germline ends. Germline V CDR1 and CDR2: LGHDT, YNNKEL (reference sequence). This CDR3 is 16 amino acids long. The CDR3 nucleotides read TGTGCCAGCAGCCCTGAAGGTACAGGACCTTACAATGAGCAGTTCTTC. Its translation: CASSPEGTGPYNEQFF.

The chain recombines TRBV28 with TRBJ2-3, with TRBD1 matching 7 bases. Germline CDR1 and CDR2: MDHEN and SYDVKM. J was trimmed by 1 base and V by 1 base; bases with no gene match: 2. The CDR3 runs to 15 residues. The chain's CDR3 is CASSLYGQGTDTQYF. As DNA, the CDR3 is TGTGCCAGCAGTTTATACGGACAGGGCACAGATACGCAGTATTTT. The variable domain in full, with the rest retrieved from reference TRBV28 and TRBJ2-3, is DVKVTQSSRYLVKRTGEKVFLECVQDMDHENMFWYRQDPGLGLRLIYFSYDVKMKEKGDIPEGYSVSREKKERFSLILESASTNQTSMYLCASSLYGQGTDTQYFGPGTRLTVL.

On this clone itself: This sample also contains other DNA sequences that code for the same CDR3. The V and J genes are TRBV28 and TRBJ1-1; TRBD1 aligns across 8 bases. CDR1 is MDHEN and CDR2 is SYDVKM in the germline V gene. The CDR3 contains 15 residues. The V gene end was trimmed by 2 bases and the J gene end by 1 base; junction bases not matched to a gene: 3. In DNA, the CDR3 is TGTGCCAGCAGTTTACCAGGACAGGGGAACACTGAAGCTTTCTTT. Translated: CASSLPGQGNTEAFF.

V is TRBV6-1 and J is TRBJ1-1; possibly TRBD1 for D (6 bases). The CDR3 runs 16 residues. Deletions cut 4 bases from V and 2 bases from J, with 17 bases between. CDR1 and CDR2 (germline): MNHNS, SASEGT. Here the CDR3 reads CASSATPGQDNTEAFF. The CDR3, as DNA: TGTGCCAGCAGTGCGACTCCGGGACAAGACAACACTGAAGCTTTCTTT.

The chain has TRBV6-5 and TRBJ2-7, with 9 bases lining up with TRBD2. The CDR3 is made up of 16 amino acids. Per germline, CDR1 MNHEY and CDR2 SVGAGI. The trim removed 0 bases at V and 5 bases at J, leaving 8 bases unmatched. CDR3: CASSYSGGGRADEQYF. CDR3 in DNA: TGTGCCAGCAGTTACTCTGGGGGCGGGAGGGCCGACGAGCAGTACTTC.